The subject of this entry is one T cell receptor beta chain. Study processing details: Amplifying reference gene primers gave estimates of nucleated cell counts. Data came from immunoSEQ multiplex PCR; TCRdb stores just in-frame clones and leaves some out. V, J and clone size derive from that table, while D and trimming were established from the DNA sequence. The table has hundreds of thousands of clones, around 87% seen once. This sample is part of a study of blood T cell repertoires in COVID-19. The overall study: From the United States, Italy and Spain came samples of acute and convalescent COVID-19. In each case, the material was cDNA or gDNA derived from T cells, B-cell-depleted T cells, or PBMCs.

V lost 5 bases, J lost 1 base, and 15 bases lay in between. This CDR3 is 16 amino acids long. CDR1 and CDR2 from the germline V gene are SGHAT and FQNNGV. This rearrangement joins TRBV11-2 to TRBJ2-1; D possibly corresponds to TRBD1 (6 bases). The TCR comes from a man younger than 30 with active or convalescent COVID-19. The sequencing sample was made of peripheral blood. CDR3 bases: TGTGCCAGCAGCCTAGGGGGAGCCGTTTCCTACAATGAGCAGTTCTTC. It is translated as CASSLGGAVSYNEQFF.